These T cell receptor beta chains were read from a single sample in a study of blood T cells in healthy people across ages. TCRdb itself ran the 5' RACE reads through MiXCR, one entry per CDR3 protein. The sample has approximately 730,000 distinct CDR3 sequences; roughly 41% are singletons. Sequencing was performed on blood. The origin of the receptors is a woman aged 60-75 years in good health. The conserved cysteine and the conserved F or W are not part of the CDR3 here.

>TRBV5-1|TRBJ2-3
ASSSQGIGVPTDTQY
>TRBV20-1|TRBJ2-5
SAKRGGQETQY
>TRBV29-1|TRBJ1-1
SVGTGTGALNTEAF
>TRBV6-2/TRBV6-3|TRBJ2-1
ASSYVTGRIYNEQF
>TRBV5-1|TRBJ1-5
ASRQGEDQPQH
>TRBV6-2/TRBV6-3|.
ASTAPREYNEQY
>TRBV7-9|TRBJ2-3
ASSFDRYTDTQY
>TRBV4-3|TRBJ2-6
ASSQEGLAGVFGANVLT
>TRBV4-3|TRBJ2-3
ASSQGVADRTGTQY
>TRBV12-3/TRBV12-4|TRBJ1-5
ASSQEMSNQPQH
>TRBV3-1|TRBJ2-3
ASSQDWAGAADTQY
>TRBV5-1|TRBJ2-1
ASSLWISGSRIDNEQF
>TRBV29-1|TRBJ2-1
SVEDRTGFSSYNEQF
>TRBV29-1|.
SVVGDGIQY
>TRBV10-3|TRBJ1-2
AISESLDRTTNYGYT
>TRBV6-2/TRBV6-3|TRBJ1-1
ASSYGVDTEAF
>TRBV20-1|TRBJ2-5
SLEDPTPSSYNEQY
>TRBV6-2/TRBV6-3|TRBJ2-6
ASRRTGAISGANVLT
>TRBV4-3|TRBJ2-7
ASSQDRRNSYEQY
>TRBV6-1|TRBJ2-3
ASTLVVGGDTQY
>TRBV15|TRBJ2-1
ATSRIAGVLDEQF
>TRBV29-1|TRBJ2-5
SVQTGGGPGTQY